This TCR beta chain derives from a study of T cell responses to AZD1222 COVID-19 vaccine. General study findings and limits: The donor cohort was predominantly white British with a female majority, and clonal diversity may have been underestimated. Once two AZD1222 doses were given, Spike-specific TCR breadth and depth went up.

Profiling relied on immunoSEQ multiplex PCR, and the TCRdb table lists in-frame clones only, not all of them. The sample contains under 200,000 clones, 80% to 95% of which appear only once. This clone was picked up one time. Its antigen remains unidentified. This CDR3 contains 15 residues. Here the sequenced sample was peripheral blood, taken on day 0 of AZD1222 vaccination. This clonotype was obtained from an adult in good health. The chain has TRBV1 and TRBJ1-5. TRBV1 counts as a pseudogene. This CDR3 reads CTSSQDRRERQPQHF. The DNA of the CDR3 is TGCACCAGCAGCCAAGATAGGAGGGAACGTCAGCCCCAGCATTTT.